Each of the 3 T cell receptor beta chains below was sequenced from the same sample in a study of technical replicates of blood from a handful of donors. Assay: immunoSEQ multiplex PCR; the TCRdb copy retains only in-frame clones and omits some. This table holds some 76,000 clones, 90% to 95% found once. Material for sequencing was T cells isolated from PBMCs. These receptors came from a human donor in good health.

The rearrangement joins TRBV18 to TRBJ2-2; D is perhaps TRBD1 (5 bases). The V gene's germline CDR1 is KGHSH and CDR2 LQKENI. V was shortened by 0 bases and J by 2 bases, with 7 bases between the two germline ends. This CDR3 region has 15 residues. The CDR3 nucleotides read TGTGCCAGCTCACCACCCCAGGGCAACACCGGGGAGCTGTTTTTT. The encoded protein is CASSPPQGNTGELFF. Based on the CDR3 plus reference TRBV18 and TRBJ2-2, the full variable domain is NAGVMQNPRHLVRRRGQEARLRCSPMKGHSHVYWYRQLPEEGLKFMVYLQKENIIDESGMPKERFSAEFPKEGPSILRIQQVVRGDSAAYFCASSPPQGNTGELFFGEGSRLTVL.

V and J are TRBV14 and TRBJ2-2; 12 nucleotides align to TRBD2. Germline V gene lookup returns CDR1 SGHDN and CDR2 FVKESK. This CDR3 region has 16 residues. The V and J ends lost 0 bases and 6 bases, in that order; junction bases with no gene match: 2. The CDR3 nucleotides read TGTGCCAGCAGCCAAGAACTAGCGGGAGGCTCCGGGGAGCTGTTTTTT. This gives the protein CASSQELAGGSGELFF.

The rearrangement joins TRBV6-5 to TRBJ2-5; no reliable D call. The CDR3 length is 12 residues. V was trimmed by 4 bases and J by 4 bases, leaving 7 bases between them. Germline CDR1 is MNHEY and CDR2 is SVGAGI. Here the CDR3 reads CASSFLGETQYF. CDR3 bases: TGTGCCAGCAGTTTCCTAGGAGAGACCCAGTACTTC.